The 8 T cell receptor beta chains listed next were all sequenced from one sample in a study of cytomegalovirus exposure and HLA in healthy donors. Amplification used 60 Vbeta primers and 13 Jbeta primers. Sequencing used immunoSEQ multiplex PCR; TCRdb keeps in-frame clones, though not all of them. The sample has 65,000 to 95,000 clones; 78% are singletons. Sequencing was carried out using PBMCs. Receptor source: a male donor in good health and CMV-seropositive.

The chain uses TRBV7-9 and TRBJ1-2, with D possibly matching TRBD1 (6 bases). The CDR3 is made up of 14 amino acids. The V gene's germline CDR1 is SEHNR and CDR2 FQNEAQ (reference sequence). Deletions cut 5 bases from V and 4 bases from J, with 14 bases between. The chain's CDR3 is CASSPQGGGYGYTF. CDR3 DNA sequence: TGTGCCAGCAGCCCCCAAGGGGGGGGCTATGGCTACACCTTC.

CDR3 nucleotides: TGTGCCAGCGCTCAAGGACTTGGGAATGAGCAGTTCTTC. It encodes CASAQGLGNEQFF. The chain is built from TRBV6-5 and TRBJ2-1; tentative D call: TRBD2 (5 bases). Looked up from germline, CDR1 is MNHEY and CDR2 is SVGAGI. CDR3 length equals 13 residues. Between the trimmed V and J ends, which lost 8 bases and 7 bases, there was a span of 15 bases.

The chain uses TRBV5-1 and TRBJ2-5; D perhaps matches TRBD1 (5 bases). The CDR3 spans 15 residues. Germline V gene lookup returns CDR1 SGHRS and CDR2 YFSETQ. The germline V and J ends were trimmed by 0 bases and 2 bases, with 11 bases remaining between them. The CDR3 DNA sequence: TGCGCCAGCAGCTTGGTTGGGGCCCTGCAAGAGACCCAGTACTTC. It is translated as CASSLVGALQETQYF.

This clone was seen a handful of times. CDR3 sequence (DNA): TGTGCCAGCTCCCCTCAGAGGGGAGGGCCGGGAGAGCAGTACTTC. This sequence encodes CASSPQRGGPGEQYF. The chain carries TRBV7-9 and TRBJ2-7; 7 positions match TRBD2. The CDR3 length is 15 residues. V was pared by 8 bases and J by 7 bases, with 17 bases of the junction left unmatched. Germline loops: CDR1 SEHNR, CDR2 FQNEAQ (reference sequence). Together with reference TRBV7-9 and TRBJ2-7, the CDR3 gives the full variable domain: DTGVSQNPRHKITKRGQNVTFRCDPISEHNRLYWYRQTLGQGPEFLTYFQNEAQLEKSRLLSDRFSAERPKGSFSTLEIQRTEQGDSAMYLCASSPQRGGPGEQYFGPGTRLTVT.

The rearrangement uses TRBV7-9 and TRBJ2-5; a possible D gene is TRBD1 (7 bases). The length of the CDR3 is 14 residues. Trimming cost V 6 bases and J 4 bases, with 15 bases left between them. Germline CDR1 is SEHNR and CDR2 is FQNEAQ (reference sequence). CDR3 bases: TGTGCCAGCAGACGCGGGACAGTTGGAGAGACCCAGTACTTC. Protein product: CASRRGTVGETQYF.

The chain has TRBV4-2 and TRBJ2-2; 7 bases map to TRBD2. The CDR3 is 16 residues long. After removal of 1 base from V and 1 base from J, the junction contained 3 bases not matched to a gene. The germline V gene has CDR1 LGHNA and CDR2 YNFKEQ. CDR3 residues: CASSQAAGRNTGELFF. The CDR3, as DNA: TGTGCCAGCAGCCAAGCAGCGGGACGGAACACCGGGGAGCTGTTTTTT.

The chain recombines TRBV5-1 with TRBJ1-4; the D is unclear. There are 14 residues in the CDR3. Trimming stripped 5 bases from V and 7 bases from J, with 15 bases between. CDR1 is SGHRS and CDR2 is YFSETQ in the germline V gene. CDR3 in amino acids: CASSVGPPAEKLFF. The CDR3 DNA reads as TGCGCCAGCAGTGTTGGGCCCCCTGCTGAAAAACTGTTTTTT.

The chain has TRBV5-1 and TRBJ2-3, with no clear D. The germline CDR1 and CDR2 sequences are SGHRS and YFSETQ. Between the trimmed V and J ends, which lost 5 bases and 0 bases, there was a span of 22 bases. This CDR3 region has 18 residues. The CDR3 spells CASRPDPGAVPSTDTQYF. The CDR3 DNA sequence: TGCGCCAGCAGACCCGATCCCGGTGCGGTCCCTAGCACAGATACGCAGTATTTT.